One and the same sample provided the 20 T cell receptor beta chains below, sequenced in a study of blood T cell repertoires in COVID-19. Only in-frame clones appear in the TCRdb table, and some are missing; sequencing was by immunoSEQ multiplex PCR. The data hold 30,000 to 40,000 clones, with 65% to 85% observed a single time. The sequenced sample was peripheral blood. All receptors come from an older man with COVID-19, enrolled during active disease.

This chain joins TRBV27 and TRBJ2-7; the match to TRBD1 covers 8 bases. V lost 5 bases, J lost 5 bases, and 11 bases stayed unmatched. Germline V gene data show CDR1 as MNHEY and CDR2 as SMNVEV (reference sequence). The CDR3 loop spans 15 amino acids. CDR3 amino acids: CASSTYQGARNEQYF. The CDR3 DNA follows: TGTGCCAGCAGTACCTATCAGGGGGCTCGGAACGAGCAGTACTTC.

The chain employs TRBV9 and TRBJ2-3, with a weak D call TRBD2 (5 bases). The V gene's germline CDR1 is SGDLS and CDR2 YYNGEE. V was pared by 0 bases and J by 4 bases, with 9 bases between. The CDR3 is made up of 14 amino acids. The CDR3 DNA reads TGTGCCAGCAGCGTAGGGAGGCCCGCAGATACGCAGTATTTT. Translation: CASSVGRPADTQYF.

Only one count was recorded for this clone. This chain uses TRBV6-5 with TRBJ2-1, with a tentative D call TRBD1 (6 bases). The V gene's germline CDR1 is MNHEY and CDR2 SVGAGI. This CDR3 has 15 residues. V gave up 2 bases and J gave up 3 bases, with 11 bases separating them. CDR3 DNA: TGTGCCAGCAGTTACAACGGACAGAACTACAATGAGCAGTTCTTC. It translates to CASSYNGQNYNEQFF.

The V and J genes are TRBV6-5 and TRBJ2-7, with D possibly being TRBD1 (5 bases). CDR3 length equals 12 residues. The germline V gene encodes CDR1 MNHEY and CDR2 SVGAGI. Trimming stripped 6 bases from V and 4 bases from J, with 10 bases between. The DNA of the CDR3 is TGTGCCAGCAGCGATGACAGATACGAGCAGTACTTC. It translates to CASSDDRYEQYF.

The count of this clone is one. The chain couples TRBV19 to TRBJ2-3, with 9 bases matching TRBD2. Trimming removed 2 bases from V and 4 bases from J; junction bases left unmatched: 7. Germline CDR1 LNHDA, CDR2 SQIVND (reference sequence). This CDR3 region has 16 residues. The CDR3 protein is CASSIRIAGASDTQYF. Written as DNA, the CDR3 is TGTGCCAGTAGTATACGGATAGCGGGGGCCTCAGATACGCAGTATTTT. Full variable domain (outside the CDR3, taken from reference TRBV19 and TRBJ2-3): DGGITQSPKYLFRKEGQNVTLSCEQNLNHDAMYWYRQDPGQGLRLIYYSQIVNDFQKGDIAEGYSVSREKKESFPLTVTSAQKNPTAFYLCASSIRIAGASDTQYFGPGTRLTVL.

The chain joins TRBV27 to TRBJ2-5; D possibly corresponds to TRBD2 (6 bases). The CDR3 spans 11 residues. Germline-derived CDR1 and CDR2 are MNHEY and SMNVEV (reference sequence). Trimming removed 6 bases from V and 5 bases from J, with 7 bases in between. The CDR3 region has the DNA TGTGCCAGCAGGGGAGGTGAGACCCAGTACTTC. It specifies CASRGGETQYF.

This clone was counted a single time. The junction differs from germline at one of its ends, possibly a read error. In the same sample, other DNA sequences code for this CDR3. The V call is TRBV16, the J call TRBJ1-5; D gene uncertain. CDR3 size: 13 residues. CDR1 and CDR2 from the germline V gene are KGHSY and FQNENV. The DNA of the CDR3 is TGCGCCAGCAGCCATCAGGGCAATCAGCCCCAGCATTTT. It translates to CASSHQGNQPQHF. Supplemented by reference TRBV16 and TRBJ1-5, the full variable domain reads GEEVAQTPKHLVRGEGQKAKLYCAPIKGHSYVFWYQQVLKNEFKFLISFQNENVFDETGMPKERFSAKCLPNSPCSLEIQATKLEDSAVYFCASSHQGNQPQHFGDGTRLSIL.

The CDR3 region has the DNA TGTGCCAGCAGGGGGCCAAGCGATGAGCAGTTCTTC. Its translation: CASRGPSDEQFF. The chain carries TRBV7-9 and TRBJ2-1; TRBD1 might be the D (5 bases). The CDR3 extends over 12 amino acids. Germline V gene lookup returns CDR1 SEHNR and CDR2 FQNEAQ (reference sequence). The germline V and J ends were trimmed by 6 bases and 8 bases, with 11 bases remaining between them.

V usage is TRBV11-3 and J usage is TRBJ2-5; 7 bases agree with TRBD1. CDR1 SGHNT and CDR2 YENEEA come from the germline V gene. There are 16 residues in the CDR3. Trimming at V came to 1 base and at J to 0 bases, leaving 5 bases not matched to a gene. In DNA, the CDR3 is TGTGCCAGCAGCTTAGGAGGGACAGCCCACCAAGAGACCCAGTACTTC. Amino acid sequence: CASSLGGTAHQETQYF.

The chain combines TRBV4-2 with TRBJ1-2; 8 bases line up with TRBD1. CDR3 length equals 15 residues. J gave up 6 bases and V 0 bases, and 6 bases lay outside the gene matches. Per the germline V gene, CDR1 is LGHNA and CDR2 is YNFKEQ. The CDR3 is CASSQDNRGTHGYTF. DNA of the CDR3: TGTGCCAGCAGCCAAGATAACAGGGGGACCCATGGCTACACCTTC.

CDR3 nucleotide sequence: TGTGCCAGTAGTATAGTGACAGGGGTCACCGGGGAGCTGTTTTTT. Translating gives CASSIVTGVTGELFF. The rearrangement joins TRBV19 to TRBJ2-2; TRBD1 matches at 8 bases. The CDR3 runs to 15 residues. Germline CDR1 is LNHDA and CDR2 is SQIVND (reference sequence). V lost 1 base and J lost 4; bases outside the gene matches: 2.

This chain links TRBV6-6 with TRBJ1-5, with D possibly being TRBD1 (5 bases). The CDR3 spans 16 residues. The V gene lost 4 bases and the J gene lost 0 bases, with 13 bases spanning the gap. Germline CDR1 and CDR2: MNHNY and SVGAGI (reference sequence). The CDR3 spells CASSSFGQLSNQPQHF. In DNA form, the CDR3 reads TGTGCCAGCAGTTCCTTCGGACAACTTAGCAATCAGCCCCAGCATTTT.

The chain recombines TRBV28 with TRBJ2-3, with 11 bases fitting TRBD2. Unmatched junction bases numbered 4, after V lost 5 bases and J lost 0 bases. This CDR3 contains 16 residues. The germline CDR1 and CDR2 sequences are MDHEN and SYDVKM. DNA of the CDR3: TGTGCCAGCAGTCCGCGGACTAGCGGGAGCACAGATACGCAGTATTTT. Translated: CASSPRTSGSTDTQYF.

The table lists this clone with a count of one. The J gene is TRBJ2-7, the V gene TRBV5-1; TRBD2 aligns across 12 bases. The ends lost 4 bases at V and 4 bases at J; junction bases unmatched: 3. This CDR3 region has 14 residues. CDR1 and CDR2 (germline): SGHRS, YFSETQ. CDR3 residues: CASSVTSGSYEQYF. The CDR3 bases are TGCGCCAGCAGCGTGACTAGCGGGAGTTACGAGCAGTACTTC.

V is TRBV11-2 and J is TRBJ1-1, with a weak D call TRBD1 (5 bases). This CDR3 has 14 amino acids. Germline V gene sequence: CDR1 SGHAT, CDR2 FQNNGV. The V end lost 5 bases, the J end lost 5 bases, and 15 bases lay between the germline ends. CDR3 sequence: CASSLPGGDTEAFF. The DNA of the CDR3 is TGTGCCAGCAGCCTCCCCGGGGGGGATACTGAAGCTTTCTTT.

The CDR3 bases are TGCGCCACCAAGGGGAGTACTAGCGGGTTTGGCGAGCAGTTCTTC. It is translated as CATKGSTSGFGEQFF. This chain joins TRBV5-1 and TRBJ2-1; 9 bases match TRBD2. Germline CDR1 and CDR2: SGHRS and YFSETQ. The CDR3 spans 15 residues. The V segment lost 9 bases and the J segment 10 bases; nucleotides outside the gene matches: 17.

The rearrangement joins TRBV28 to TRBJ1-1, with TRBD1 matching over 7 bases. The CDR3 has 14 amino acids. Per germline, CDR1 MDHEN and CDR2 SYDVKM. The J segment lost 1 base and the V segment lost 6 bases, leaving 5 bases of the junction unmatched. As DNA, the CDR3 is TGTGCCAGCAGAGAGACAGGGAGGAACACTGAAGCTTTCTTT. Residues: CASRETGRNTEAFF.

This rearrangement joins TRBV10-3 to TRBJ2-3, with D possibly being TRBD2 (6 bases). V lost 1 base and J 0 bases, leaving 11 bases between the germline ends. The length of the CDR3 is 16 residues. Germline loops: CDR1 ENHRY, CDR2 SYGVKD. CDR3 protein: CAISELEGGSTDTQYF. The CDR3 nucleotides are TGTGCCATCAGTGAGTTGGAGGGAGGCAGCACAGATACGCAGTATTTT.

The chain recombines TRBV5-1 with TRBJ1-6; D is uncertain. The CDR3 has 16 amino acids. Trimming shortened V by 0 bases and J by 12 bases, and 19 bases separated the two germline ends. Germline assignment: CDR1 SGHRS and CDR2 YFSETQ. The CDR3 protein is CASSLDSRSLLGPLHF. CDR3 DNA sequence: TGCGCCAGCAGCTTGGACAGCCGTTCCCTCTTGGGACCCCTCCACTTT.

This chain uses TRBV10-3 with TRBJ2-7, with 7 bases matching TRBD1. Trimming at V came to 2 bases and at J to 6 bases, leaving 7 bases not matched to a gene. The CDR3 runs 14 residues. Germline V gene data show CDR1 as ENHRY and CDR2 as SYGVKD. The CDR3 DNA reads as TGTGCCATCAGTGAGAGGGGGACAGAGTCCGAGCAGTACTTC. Amino acid sequence: CAISERGTESEQYF.